The clone carrying this T cell receptor (beta chain) has just a few counts. Its antigen remains unknown. CDR1 is MNHNY, CDR2 SVGAGI, per germline (reference sequence). The CDR3 sequence is 14 residues long. V dropped 7 bases and J dropped 2; count of bases not matched to a gene: 7. The source of the sample is a study of T cell repertoires in cytomegalovirus infection. Background on the study: Indications of both CMV infection and matching HLA type were provided by public TCR beta signatures. Study-wide results and limits: Adding up the frequency of public TCR beta families identified people who carried CMV plus the relevant HLA. Clonotype analysis showed dominance of the ex vivo response by HLA-C-restricted CMV-specific TCR beta clonotypes.

TCRdb itself ran the reads through MiXCR, one entry per CDR3 protein. Of a few hundred thousand distinct CDR3 sequences in the sample, roughly 20% were seen once. The gene calls are TRBV6-6 and TRBJ2-7; TRBD2 matches at 8 bases. This TCR came from a human donor in good health (CMV status not recorded). Some clones in this sample may be carry-over from other donors' samples. The material sequenced was PBMCs. CDR3 DNA sequence: TGTGCCAGCATGCTCGGGACTAGACCCTACGAGCAGTACTTC. It codes for CASMLGTRPYEQYF.